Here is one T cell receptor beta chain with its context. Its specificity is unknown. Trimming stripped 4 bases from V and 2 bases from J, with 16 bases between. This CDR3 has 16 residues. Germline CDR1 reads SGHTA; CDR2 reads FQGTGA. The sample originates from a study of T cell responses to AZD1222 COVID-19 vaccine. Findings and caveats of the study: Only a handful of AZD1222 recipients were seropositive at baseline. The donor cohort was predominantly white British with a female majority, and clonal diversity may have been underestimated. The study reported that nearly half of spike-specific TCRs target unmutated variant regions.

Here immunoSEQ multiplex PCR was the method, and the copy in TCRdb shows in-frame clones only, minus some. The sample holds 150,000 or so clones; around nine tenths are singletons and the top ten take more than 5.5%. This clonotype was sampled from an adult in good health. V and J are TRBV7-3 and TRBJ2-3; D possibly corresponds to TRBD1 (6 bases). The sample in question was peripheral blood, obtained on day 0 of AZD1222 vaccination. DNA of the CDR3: TGTGCCAGCAGCTCTACAGGGTTGGCACACACAGATACGCAGTATTTT. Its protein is CASSSTGLAHTDTQYF.